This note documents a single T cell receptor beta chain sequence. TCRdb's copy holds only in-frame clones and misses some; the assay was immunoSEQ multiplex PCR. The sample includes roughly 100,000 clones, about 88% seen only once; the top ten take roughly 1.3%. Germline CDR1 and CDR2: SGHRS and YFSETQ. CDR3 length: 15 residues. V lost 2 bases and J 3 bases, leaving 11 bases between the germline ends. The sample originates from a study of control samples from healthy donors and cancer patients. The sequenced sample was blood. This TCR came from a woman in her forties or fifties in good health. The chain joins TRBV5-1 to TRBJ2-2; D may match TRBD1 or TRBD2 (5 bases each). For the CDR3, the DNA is TGCGCCAGCAGCTTCGGGGCCATTGACACCGGGGAGCTGTTTTTT. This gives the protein CASSFGAIDTGELFF.